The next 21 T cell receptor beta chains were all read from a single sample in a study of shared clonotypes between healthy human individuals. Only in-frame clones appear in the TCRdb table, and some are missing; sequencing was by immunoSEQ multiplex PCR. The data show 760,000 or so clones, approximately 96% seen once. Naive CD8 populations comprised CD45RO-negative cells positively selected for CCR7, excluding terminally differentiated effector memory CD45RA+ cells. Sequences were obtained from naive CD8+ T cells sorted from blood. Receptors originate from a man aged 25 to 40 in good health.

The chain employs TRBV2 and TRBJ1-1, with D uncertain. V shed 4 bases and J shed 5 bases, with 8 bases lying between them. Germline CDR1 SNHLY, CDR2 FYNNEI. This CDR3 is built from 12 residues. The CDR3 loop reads CASSGGRTEAFF. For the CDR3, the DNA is TGTGCCAGCAGTGGTGGCAGAACTGAAGCTTTCTTT.

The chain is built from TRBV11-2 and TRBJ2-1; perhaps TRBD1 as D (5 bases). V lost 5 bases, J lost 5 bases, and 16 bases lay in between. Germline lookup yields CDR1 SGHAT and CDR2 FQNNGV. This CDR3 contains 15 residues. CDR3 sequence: CASSATKTANNEQFF. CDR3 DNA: TGTGCCAGCAGCGCTACCAAGACAGCCAACAATGAGCAGTTCTTC.

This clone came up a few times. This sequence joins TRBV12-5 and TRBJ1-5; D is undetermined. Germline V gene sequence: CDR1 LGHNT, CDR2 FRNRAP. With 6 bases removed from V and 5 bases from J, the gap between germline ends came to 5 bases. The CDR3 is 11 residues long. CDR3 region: CASGRDQPQHF. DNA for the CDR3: TGTGCTAGTGGCCGCGATCAGCCCCAGCATTTT.

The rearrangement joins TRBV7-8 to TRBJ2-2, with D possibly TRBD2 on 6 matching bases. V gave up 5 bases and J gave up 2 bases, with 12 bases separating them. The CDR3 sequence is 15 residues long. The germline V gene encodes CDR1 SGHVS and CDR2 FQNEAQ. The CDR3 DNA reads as TGTGCCAGCAGCCGAACCGGGACTAACACCGGGGAGCTGTTTTTT. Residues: CASSRTGTNTGELFF.

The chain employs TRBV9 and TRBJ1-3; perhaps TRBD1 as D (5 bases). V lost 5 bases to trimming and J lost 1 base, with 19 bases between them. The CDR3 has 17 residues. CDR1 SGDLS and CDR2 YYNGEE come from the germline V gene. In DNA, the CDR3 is TGTGCCAGCAGTAGCGGCAGGGCATCGGGGTCTGGAAACACCATATATTTT. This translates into CASSSGRASGSGNTIYF.

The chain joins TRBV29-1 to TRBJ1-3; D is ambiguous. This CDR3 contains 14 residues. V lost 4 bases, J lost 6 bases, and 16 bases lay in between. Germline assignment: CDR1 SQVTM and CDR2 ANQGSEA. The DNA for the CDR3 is TGCAGCGTTGGTAGGACCTCAGGAGAAAACACCATATATTTT. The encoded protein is CSVGRTSGENTIYF.

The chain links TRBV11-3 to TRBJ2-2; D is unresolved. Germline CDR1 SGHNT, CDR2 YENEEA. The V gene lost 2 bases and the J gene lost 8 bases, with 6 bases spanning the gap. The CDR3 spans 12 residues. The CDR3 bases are TGTGCCAGCAGCTTACGTGGTGGGGAGCTGTTTTTT. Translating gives CASSLRGGELFF.

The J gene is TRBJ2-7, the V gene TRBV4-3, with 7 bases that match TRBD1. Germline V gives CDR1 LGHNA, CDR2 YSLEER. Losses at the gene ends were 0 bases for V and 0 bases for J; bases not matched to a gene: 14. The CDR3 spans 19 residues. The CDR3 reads CASSQDLGTDGVSSYEQYF. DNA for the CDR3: TGCGCCAGCAGCCAAGATTTAGGGACAGATGGTGTTAGCTCCTACGAGCAGTACTTC.

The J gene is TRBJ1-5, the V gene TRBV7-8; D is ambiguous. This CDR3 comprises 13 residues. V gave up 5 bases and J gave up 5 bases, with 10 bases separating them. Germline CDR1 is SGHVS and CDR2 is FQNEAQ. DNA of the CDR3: TGTGCCAGCAGCCCCCAGGCCCATCAGCCCCAGCATTTT. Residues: CASSPQAHQPQHF.

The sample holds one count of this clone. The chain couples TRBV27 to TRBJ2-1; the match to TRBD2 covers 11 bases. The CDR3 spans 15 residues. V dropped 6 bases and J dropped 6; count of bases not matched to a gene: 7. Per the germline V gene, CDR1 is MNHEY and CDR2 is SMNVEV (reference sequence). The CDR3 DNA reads TGTGCCAGCAGCCCACCGGGACTAGCGGCCAATGAGCAGTTCTTC. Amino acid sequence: CASSPPGLAANEQFF.

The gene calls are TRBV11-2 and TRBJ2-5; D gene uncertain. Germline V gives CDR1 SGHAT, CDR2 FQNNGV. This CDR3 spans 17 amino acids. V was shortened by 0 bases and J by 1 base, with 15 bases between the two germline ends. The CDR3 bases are TGTGCCAGCAGCTTAGATTTTTGGCGGAGCTTCCAAGAGACCCAGTACTTC. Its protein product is CASSLDFWRSFQETQYF.

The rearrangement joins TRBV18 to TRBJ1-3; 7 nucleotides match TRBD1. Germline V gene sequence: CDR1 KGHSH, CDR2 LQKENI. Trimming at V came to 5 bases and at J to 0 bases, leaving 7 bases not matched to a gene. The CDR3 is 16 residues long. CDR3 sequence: CASSEFDRVSGNTIYF. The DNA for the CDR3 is TGTGCCAGCTCAGAGTTTGACAGGGTCTCTGGAAACACCATATATTTT. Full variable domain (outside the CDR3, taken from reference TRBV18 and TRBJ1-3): NAGVMQNPRHLVRRRGQEARLRCSPMKGHSHVYWYRQLPEEGLKFMVYLQKENIIDESGMPKERFSAEFPKEGPSILRIQQVVRGDSAAYFCASSEFDRVSGNTIYFGEGSWLTVV.

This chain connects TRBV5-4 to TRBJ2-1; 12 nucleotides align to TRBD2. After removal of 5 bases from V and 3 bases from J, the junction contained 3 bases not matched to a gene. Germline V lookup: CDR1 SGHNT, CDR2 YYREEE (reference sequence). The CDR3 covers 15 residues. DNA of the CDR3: TGTGCCAGCAGGACTAGCGGGAGCGTCTACAATGAGCAGTTCTTC. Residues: CASRTSGSVYNEQFF.

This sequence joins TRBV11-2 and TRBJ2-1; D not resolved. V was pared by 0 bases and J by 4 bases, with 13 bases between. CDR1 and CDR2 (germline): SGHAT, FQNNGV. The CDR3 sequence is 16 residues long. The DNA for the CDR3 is TGTGCCAGCAGCTTAGAGGTCTGGACCGTTTACAATGAGCAGTTCTTC. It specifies CASSLEVWTVYNEQFF. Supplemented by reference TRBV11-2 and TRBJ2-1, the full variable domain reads EAGVAQSPRYKIIEKRQSVAFWCNPISGHATLYWYQQILGQGPKLLIQFQNNGVVDDSQLPKDRFSAERLKGVDSTLKIQPAKLEDSAVYLCASSLEVWTVYNEQFFGPGTRLTVL.

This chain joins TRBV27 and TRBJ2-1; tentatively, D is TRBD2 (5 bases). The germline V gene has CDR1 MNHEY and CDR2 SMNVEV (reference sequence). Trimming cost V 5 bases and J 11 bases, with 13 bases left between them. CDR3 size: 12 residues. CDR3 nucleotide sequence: TGTGCCAGCAGTCCACATAGCGCGAAGCAGTTCTTC. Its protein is CASSPHSAKQFF.

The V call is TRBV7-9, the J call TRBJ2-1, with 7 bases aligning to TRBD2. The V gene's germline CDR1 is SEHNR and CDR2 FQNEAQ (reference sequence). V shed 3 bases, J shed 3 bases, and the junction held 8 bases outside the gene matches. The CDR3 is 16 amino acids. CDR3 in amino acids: CASSLYGLVGYNEQFF. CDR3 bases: TGTGCCAGCAGCTTGTACGGACTAGTGGGCTACAATGAGCAGTTCTTC.

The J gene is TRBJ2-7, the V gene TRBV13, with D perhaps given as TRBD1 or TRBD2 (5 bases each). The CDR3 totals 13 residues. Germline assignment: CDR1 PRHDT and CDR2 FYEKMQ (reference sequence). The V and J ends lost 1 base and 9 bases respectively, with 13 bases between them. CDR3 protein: CASSLDPLGVQYF. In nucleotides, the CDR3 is TGTGCCAGCAGCTTAGATCCTCTGGGGGTGCAGTACTTC.

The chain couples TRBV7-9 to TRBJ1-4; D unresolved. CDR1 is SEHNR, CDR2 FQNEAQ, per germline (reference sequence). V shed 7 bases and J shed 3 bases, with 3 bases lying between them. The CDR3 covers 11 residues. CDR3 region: CASTPNEKLFF. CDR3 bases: TGTGCCAGCACCCCTAATGAAAAACTGTTTTTT.

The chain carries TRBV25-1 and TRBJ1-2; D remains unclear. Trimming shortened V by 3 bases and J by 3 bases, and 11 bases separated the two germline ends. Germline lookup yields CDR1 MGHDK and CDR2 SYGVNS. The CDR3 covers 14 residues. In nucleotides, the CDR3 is TGTGCCAGCAGTGATTCCCTTGATGACTATGGCTACACCTTC. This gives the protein CASSDSLDDYGYTF.

The CDR3 sequence: CASSYSAGGRSYEQYF. In DNA, the CDR3 is TGTGCCAGCAGTTACTCTGCGGGCGGCCGCTCCTACGAGCAGTACTTC. This chain uses TRBV6-6 with TRBJ2-7; D possibly corresponds to TRBD2 (5 bases). Deletions cut 0 bases from V and 0 bases from J, with 12 bases between. The V gene's germline CDR1 is MNHNY and CDR2 SVGAGI (reference sequence). This CDR3 is 16 amino acids long.

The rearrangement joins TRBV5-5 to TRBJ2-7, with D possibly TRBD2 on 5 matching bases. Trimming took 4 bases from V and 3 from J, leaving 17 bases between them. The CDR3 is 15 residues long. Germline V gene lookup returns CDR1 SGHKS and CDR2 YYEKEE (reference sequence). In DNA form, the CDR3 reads TGTGCCAGCAGCCCCAGTCCTACGGGGATCTACGAGCAGTACTTC. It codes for CASSPSPTGIYEQYF.